This T cell receptor (beta chain) was identified during a study of blood T cell repertoires in COVID-19. At the level of the study: Researchers got acute and convalescent COVID-19 samples from the United States, Italy and Spain. From T cells, B-cell-depleted T cells, or PBMCs came the material, which was cDNA or gDNA.

Seattle researchers signed up patients amid active infection and tracked them longitudinally. Here immunoSEQ multiplex PCR was the method, and the copy in TCRdb shows in-frame clones only, minus some. The table records 150,000 to 200,000 clones, 79% of them present only once. CDR3 length: 19 amino acids. With V trimmed by 1 base and J by 0 bases, 7 bases remained unmatched. CDR1 and CDR2 from the germline V gene are PRHDT and FYEKMQ (reference sequence). This clonotype originated in a woman aged 40 to 50 with COVID-19, enrolled during active disease. The sequencing sample was made of peripheral blood. The J gene is TRBJ2-6, the V gene TRBV13; 9 bases agree with TRBD2. The CDR3: CASSLEGSGGPSGANVLTF. Written as DNA, the CDR3 is TGTGCCAGCAGCTTAGAAGGTAGCGGGGGCCCCTCTGGGGCCAACGTCCTGACTTTC.